This paragraph covers one T cell receptor (beta chain) sequence. The data are from a study of monozygotic twins with inflammatory bowel disease. Two nested PCRs, run for around 15 and 10 cycles, were applied to TCRalpha and TCRbeta cDNA. With the 5' RACE reads reprocessed, TCRdb shows one record per CDR3 protein and no DNA. In all, the sample yields about 420,000 distinct CDR3 sequences. From germline, CDR1 is MRHNA and CDR2 SNTAGT. This CDR3 spans 15 amino acids. The chain joins TRBV6-4 to TRBJ1-4; TCRdb indicates TRBD1, and absent DNA this call remains unverified. Sample: blood. The source of this sequence is a human donor with ulcerative colitis or Crohn's disease, or a healthy co-twin of an affected twin (not recorded which). The CDR3 spells CASSESNRLGEKLFF.